This entry lists 8 T cell receptor beta chains sequenced from one sample in a study of cytomegalovirus exposure and HLA in healthy donors. Amplification used 60 Vbeta primers and 13 Jbeta primers. The data were produced by immunoSEQ multiplex PCR, yet TCRdb's version contains in-frame clones alone and is incomplete. Among about 110,000 clones listed, about 70% were seen once. The material sequenced was PBMCs. The receptors here all came from a boy aged 5-17 years in good health and CMV-seronegative.

This clone appeared a few times. V and J are TRBV9 and TRBJ2-7, with 13 bases lining up with TRBD2. Trimming removed 0 bases from V and 0 bases from J; junction bases left unmatched: 3. Germline CDR1 is SGDLS and CDR2 is YYNGEE. The CDR3 runs to 17 residues. CDR3 nucleotide sequence: TGTGCCAGCAGCGTAGTAGGGACTAGCGGGACCTCCTACGAGCAGTACTTC. Translation gives CASSVVGTSGTSYEQYF.

This sequence joins TRBV30 and TRBJ2-7; TRBD2 might be the D (6 bases). V shed 2 bases and J shed 5 bases, with 13 bases lying between them. The germline V gene encodes CDR1 GTSNPN and CDR2 SVGIG (reference sequence). CDR3 length: 13 residues. CDR3 protein: CAWSRLGVHEQYF. CDR3 nucleotide sequence: TGTGCCTGGAGTAGACTAGGGGTGCACGAGCAGTACTTC.

The chain uses TRBV19 and TRBJ1-2; D is unresolved. The length of the CDR3 is 15 residues. CDR1 and CDR2 from the germline V gene are LNHDA and SQIVND (reference sequence). The V gene lost 4 bases and the J gene lost 2 bases, with 14 bases spanning the gap. The CDR3 spells CASSRSGSRNYGYTF. The CDR3 nucleotides are TGTGCCAGTAGTAGGAGCGGATCGCGGAACTATGGCTACACCTTC. Full variable domain (missing parts from reference TRBV19 and TRBJ1-2): DGGITQSPKYLFRKEGQNVTLSCEQNLNHDAMYWYRQDPGQGLRLIYYSQIVNDFQKGDIAEGYSVSREKKESFPLTVTSAQKNPTAFYLCASSRSGSRNYGYTFGSGTRLTVV.

This clone appeared a single time. The chain combines TRBV19 with TRBJ1-1; tentative D call: TRBD1 (6 bases). Trimming removed 4 bases at V and 5 bases at J, with 14 bases between. The CDR3 spans 14 residues. CDR1 is LNHDA and CDR2 is SQIVND in the germline V gene (reference sequence). The CDR3: CASSRQAQRTEAFF. The DNA of the CDR3 is TGTGCCAGTAGTAGACAGGCTCAAAGGACTGAAGCTTTCTTT.

This chain links TRBV28 with TRBJ1-2; D gene ambiguous. Germline CDR1 reads MDHEN; CDR2 reads SYDVKM. The CDR3 has 14 residues. The ends were cut back, 2 bases at V and 8 bases at J, with 15 bases in the middle. The CDR3 reads CASSLTPEGGGYTF. The CDR3 nucleotides are TGTGCCAGCAGTTTAACCCCAGAGGGTGGAGGCTACACCTTC.

The CDR3 loop is CASSPPSQPLYTIYF. For the CDR3, the DNA is TGTGCCAGCAGTCCCCCTAGTCAGCCCCTATACACCATATATTTT. This chain joins TRBV28 and TRBJ1-3; no firm D call. V was cut by 5 bases and J by 8 bases, with 19 bases left in between. The CDR3 runs 15 residues. Germline CDR1 is MDHEN and CDR2 is SYDVKM.

This clone was detected a few times. This chain joins TRBV6-6 and TRBJ2-5, with D tentatively TRBD1 (5 bases). The CDR3 is 14 residues long. Germline lookup yields CDR1 MNHNY and CDR2 SVGAGI (reference sequence). Trimming removed 7 bases from V and 5 bases from J, with 17 bases in between. CDR3: CASISPWQGETQYF. The CDR3, as DNA: TGTGCCAGCATTTCCCCCTGGCAGGGCGAGACCCAGTACTTC.

V is TRBV5-8 and J is TRBJ1-5, with 7 nucleotides matching TRBD1. Germline-derived CDR1 and CDR2 are SGHTS and YDEGEE. CDR3 length: 17 residues. Losses at the gene ends were 2 bases for V and 0 bases for J; bases not matched to a gene: 8. CDR3 region: CASSFRSGQYSNQPQHF. For the CDR3, the DNA is TGTGCCAGCAGCTTTAGGTCGGGACAGTATAGCAATCAGCCCCAGCATTTT.